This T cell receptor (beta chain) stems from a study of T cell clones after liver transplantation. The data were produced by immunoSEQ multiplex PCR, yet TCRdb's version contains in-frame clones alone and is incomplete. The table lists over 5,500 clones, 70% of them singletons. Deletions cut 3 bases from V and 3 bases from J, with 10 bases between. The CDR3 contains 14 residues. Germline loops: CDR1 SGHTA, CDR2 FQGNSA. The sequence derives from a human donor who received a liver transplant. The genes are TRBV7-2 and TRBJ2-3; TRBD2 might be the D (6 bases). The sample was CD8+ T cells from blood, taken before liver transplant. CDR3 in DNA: TGTGCCAGCAGCTTGGAAGGACTAACAGATACGCAGTATTTT. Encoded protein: CASSLEGLTDTQYF.